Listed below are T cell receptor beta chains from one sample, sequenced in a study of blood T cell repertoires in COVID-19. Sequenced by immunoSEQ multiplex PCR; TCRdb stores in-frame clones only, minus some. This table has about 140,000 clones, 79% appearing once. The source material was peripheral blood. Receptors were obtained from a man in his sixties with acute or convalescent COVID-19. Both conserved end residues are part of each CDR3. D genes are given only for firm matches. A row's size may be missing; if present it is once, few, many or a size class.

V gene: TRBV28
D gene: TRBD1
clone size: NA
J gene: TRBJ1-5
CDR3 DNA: TGTGCCAGCAGGGGACAGCTTTACTATCAGCCCCAGCATTTT
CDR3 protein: CASRGQLYYQPQHF

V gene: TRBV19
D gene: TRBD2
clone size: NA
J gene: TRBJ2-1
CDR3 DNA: TGTGCCAGTAGTCGGACTAGCGGGAGCAATGAGCAGTTCTTC
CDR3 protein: CASSRTSGSNEQFF

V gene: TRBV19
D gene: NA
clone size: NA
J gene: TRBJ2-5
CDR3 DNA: TGTGCCAGTAGTATGCAGGGCTCCCGCCCGGGGACCCAGTACTTC
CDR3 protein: CASSMQGSRPGTQYF

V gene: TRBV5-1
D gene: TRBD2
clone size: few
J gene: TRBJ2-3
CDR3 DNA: TGCGCCAGCAGCTGGGCGGGAGGCCCCCAGGATACGCAGTATTTT
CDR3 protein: CASSWAGGPQDTQYF

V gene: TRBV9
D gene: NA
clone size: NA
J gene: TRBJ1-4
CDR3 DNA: TGTGCCAGCTCCTCACAGGTTTCTAATGAAAAACTGTTTTTT
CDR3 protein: CASSSQVSNEKLFF

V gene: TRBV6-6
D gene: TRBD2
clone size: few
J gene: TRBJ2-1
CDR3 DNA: TGTGCCAGCAGCCCAGCGGGAGGGTGGTACAATGAGCAGTTCTTC
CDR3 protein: CASSPAGGWYNEQFF

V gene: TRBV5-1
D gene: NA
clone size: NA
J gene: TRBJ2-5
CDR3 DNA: TGCGCCAGCAGCGGGGTCGGGGTGGTAGAAGAGACCCAGTACTTC
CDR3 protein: CASSGVGVVEETQYF

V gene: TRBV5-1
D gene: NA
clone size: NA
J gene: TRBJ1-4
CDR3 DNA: TGCGCCAGCAGCTTGAGCGGGTCGGATGAAAAACTGTTTTTT
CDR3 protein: CASSLSGSDEKLFF

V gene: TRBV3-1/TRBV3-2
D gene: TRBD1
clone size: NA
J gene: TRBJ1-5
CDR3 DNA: TGTGCCAGCAGTTTCGGACAGGGAGGTCAGCCCCAGCATTTT
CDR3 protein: CASSFGQGGQPQHF

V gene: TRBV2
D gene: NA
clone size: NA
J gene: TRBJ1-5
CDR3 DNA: TGTGCCAGCAGTGCGGGTCTGGGCCAACCCAGGGGCAATCAGCCCCAGCATTTT
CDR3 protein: CASSAGLGQPRGNQPQHF

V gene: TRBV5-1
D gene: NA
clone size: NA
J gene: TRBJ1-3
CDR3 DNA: TGCGCCAGCAGCTATGACGGCGGGTCTGGAAACACCATATATTTT
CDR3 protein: CASSYDGGSGNTIYF

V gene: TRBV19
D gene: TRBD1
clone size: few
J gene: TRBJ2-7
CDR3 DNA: TGTGCCAGCCTACAGGGGGGAGTGAGCTACGAGCAGTACTTC
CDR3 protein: CASLQGGVSYEQYF

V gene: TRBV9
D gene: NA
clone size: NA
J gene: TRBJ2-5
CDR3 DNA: TGTGCCAGCAGCGTAGGGTCCCCCGGAGAGACCCAGTACTTC
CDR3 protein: CASSVGSPGETQYF

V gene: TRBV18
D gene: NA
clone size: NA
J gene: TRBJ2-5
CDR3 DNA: TGTGCCAGCTCACCCGCGGGGTGTAAGGAGACCCAGTACTTC
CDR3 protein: CASSPAGCKETQYF

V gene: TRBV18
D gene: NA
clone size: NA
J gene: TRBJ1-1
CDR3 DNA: TGTGCCAGCTCACCAGGGGGGGAGGAAGCTTTCTTT
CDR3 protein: CASSPGGEEAFF

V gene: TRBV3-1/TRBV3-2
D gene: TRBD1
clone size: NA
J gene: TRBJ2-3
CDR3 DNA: TGTGCCAGCAGCCCAGGGACAGCTAGCACAGATACGCAGTATTTT
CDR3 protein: CASSPGTASTDTQYF

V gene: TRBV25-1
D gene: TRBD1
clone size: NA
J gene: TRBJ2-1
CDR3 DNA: TGTGCCAGCATCCCCAGACAGGGGGGTGAGCAGTTCTTC
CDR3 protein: CASIPRQGGEQFF

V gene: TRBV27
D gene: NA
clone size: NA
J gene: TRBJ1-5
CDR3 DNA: TGTGCCAGCAAGGTTCTCTGGGTTGCGGCCCGGGTTTGGCGGGTTGATCAGCCCCAGCATTTT
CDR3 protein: CASKVLWVAARVWRVDQPQHF

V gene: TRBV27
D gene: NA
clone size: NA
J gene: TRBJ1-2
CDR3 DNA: TGTGCCAGCAGTTTCTCTGGCAGGGAATATGGCTACACCTTC
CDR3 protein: CASSFSGREYGYTF

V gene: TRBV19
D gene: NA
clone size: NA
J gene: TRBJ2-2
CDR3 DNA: TGTGCCAGTAGTATAGTGGGCCTACACACCGGGGAGCTGTTTTTT
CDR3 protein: CASSIVGLHTGELFF

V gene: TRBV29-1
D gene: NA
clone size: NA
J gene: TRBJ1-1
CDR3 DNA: TGCAGCGCGGGATGGGGGGGGAACACTGAAGCTTTCTTT
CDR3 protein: CSAGWGGNTEAFF

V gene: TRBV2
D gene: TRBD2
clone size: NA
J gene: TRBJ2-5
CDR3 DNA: TGTGCCAGCAGAAGCGGGAGGGCCCAAGAGACCCAGTACTTC
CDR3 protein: CASRSGRAQETQYF

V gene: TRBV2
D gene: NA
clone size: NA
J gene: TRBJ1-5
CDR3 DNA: TGTGCCAGCAGTCCACAGGGAAGTAGCAATCAGCCCCAGCATTTT
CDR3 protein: CASSPQGSSNQPQHF

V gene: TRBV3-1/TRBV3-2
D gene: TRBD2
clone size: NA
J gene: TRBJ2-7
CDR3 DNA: TGTGCCAGCAGCCCCGGGACTAGTGGCTACGAGCAGTACTTC
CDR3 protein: CASSPGTSGYEQYF

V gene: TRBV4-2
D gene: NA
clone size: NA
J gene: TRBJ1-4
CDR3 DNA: TGTGCCAGCAGCCAAGGGTCAGGGTTCGATGAAAAACTGTTTTTT
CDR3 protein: CASSQGSGFDEKLFF

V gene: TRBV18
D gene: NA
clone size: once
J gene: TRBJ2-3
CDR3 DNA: TGTGCCAGCTCACCACCTGCAGTCCCAGATACGCAGTATTTT
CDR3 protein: CASSPPAVPDTQYF

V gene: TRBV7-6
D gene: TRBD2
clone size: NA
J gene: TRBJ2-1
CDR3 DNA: TGTGCCAGCAGCTCCGCATTGACTAGCGGGAGGGCCTACAATGAGCAGTTCTTC
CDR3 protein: CASSSALTSGRAYNEQFF

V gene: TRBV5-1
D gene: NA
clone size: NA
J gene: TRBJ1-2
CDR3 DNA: TGCGCCAGCAGCTTGGGGGTATCAGGCAGATTATCTAACTATGGCTACACCTTC
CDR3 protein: CASSLGVSGRLSNYGYTF

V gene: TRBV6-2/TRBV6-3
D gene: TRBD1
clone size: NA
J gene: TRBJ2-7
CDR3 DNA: TGTGCCAGCAGCCCGACAGGGTACGAGCAGTACTTC
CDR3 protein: CASSPTGYEQYF

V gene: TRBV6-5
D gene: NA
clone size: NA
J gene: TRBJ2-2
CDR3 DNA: TGTGCCAGCGGGCGGGCAGGGAACACCGGGGAGCTGTTTTTT
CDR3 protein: CASGRAGNTGELFF

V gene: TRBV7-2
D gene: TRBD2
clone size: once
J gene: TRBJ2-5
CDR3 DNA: TGTGCCAGCAGCTCTAGCGGGGCTCAAGAGACCCAGTACTTC
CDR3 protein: CASSSSGAQETQYF

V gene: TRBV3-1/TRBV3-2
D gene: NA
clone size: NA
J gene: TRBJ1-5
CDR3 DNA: TGTGCCAGCAGCCACAGGGGTCTTATCGATCAGCCCCAGCATTTT
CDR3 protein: CASSHRGLIDQPQHF

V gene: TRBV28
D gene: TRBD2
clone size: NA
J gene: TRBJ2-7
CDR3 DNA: TGTGCCAGCAGTGCCCTAGCGGGAGGACTCTCCTACGAGCAGTACTTC
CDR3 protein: CASSALAGGLSYEQYF

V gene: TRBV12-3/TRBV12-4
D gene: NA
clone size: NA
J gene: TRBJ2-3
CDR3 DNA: TGTGCCAGCAGTTCCTTGACAGATACGCAGTATTTT
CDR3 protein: CASSSLTDTQYF

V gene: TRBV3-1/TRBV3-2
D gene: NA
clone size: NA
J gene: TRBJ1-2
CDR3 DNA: TGTGCCAGCAGCCAAGATCTCCGGGATCCTGGCTACACCTTC
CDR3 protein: CASSQDLRDPGYTF

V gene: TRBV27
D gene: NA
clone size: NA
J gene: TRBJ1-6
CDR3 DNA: TGTGCCAGCAGTTTCCCACAGCTTAATTCACCCCTCCACTTT
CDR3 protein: CASSFPQLNSPLHF

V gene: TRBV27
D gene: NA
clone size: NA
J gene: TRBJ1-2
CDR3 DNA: TGTGCCAGCAGTTATGCTGGAGCCTATGGCTACACCTTC
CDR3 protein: CASSYAGAYGYTF

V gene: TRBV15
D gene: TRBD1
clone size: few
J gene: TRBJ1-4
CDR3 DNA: TGTGCCACCAGCGGTGGACAGGGTGGGTTGAATGAAAAACTGTTTTTT
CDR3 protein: CATSGGQGGLNEKLFF

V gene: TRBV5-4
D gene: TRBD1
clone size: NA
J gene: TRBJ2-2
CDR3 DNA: TGTGCCAGCAGCTTGCCTACAGGGGTCACCGGGGAGCTGTTTTTT
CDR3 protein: CASSLPTGVTGELFF

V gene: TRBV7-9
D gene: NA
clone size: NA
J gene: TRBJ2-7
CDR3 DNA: TGTGCCAGCAGCTTAGCTGGCGGTTACGAGCAGTACTTC
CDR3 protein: CASSLAGGYEQYF